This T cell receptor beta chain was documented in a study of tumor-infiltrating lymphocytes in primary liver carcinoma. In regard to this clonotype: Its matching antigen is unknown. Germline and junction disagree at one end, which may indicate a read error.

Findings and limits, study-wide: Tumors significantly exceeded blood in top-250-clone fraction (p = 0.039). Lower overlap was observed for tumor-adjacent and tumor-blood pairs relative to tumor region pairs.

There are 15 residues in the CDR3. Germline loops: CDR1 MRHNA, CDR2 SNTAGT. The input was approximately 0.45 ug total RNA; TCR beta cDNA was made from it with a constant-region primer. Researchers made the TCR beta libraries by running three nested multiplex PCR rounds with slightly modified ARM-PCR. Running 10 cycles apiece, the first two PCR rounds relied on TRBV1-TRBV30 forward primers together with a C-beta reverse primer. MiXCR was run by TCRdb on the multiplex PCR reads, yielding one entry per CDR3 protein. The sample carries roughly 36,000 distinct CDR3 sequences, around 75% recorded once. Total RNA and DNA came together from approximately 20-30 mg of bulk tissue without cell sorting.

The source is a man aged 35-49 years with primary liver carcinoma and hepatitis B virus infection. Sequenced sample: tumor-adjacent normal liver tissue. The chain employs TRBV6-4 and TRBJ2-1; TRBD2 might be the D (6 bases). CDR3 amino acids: CASSYYSGSFNEQFF. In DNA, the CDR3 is TGTGCCAGCAGTTATTATAGCGGCTCCTTCAATGAGCAGTTCTTC.